Given below is one T cell receptor beta chain in context. Its antigen is undetermined. The sample originates from a study of beta chain features in type 1 diabetes. Study findings and constraints: Shortening that was moderate but significant affected the TCRB CDR3s of Type 1 diabetes patients in all four CD4+ subsets.

The CDR3 is 15 residues long. Looked up from germline, CDR1 is SNHLY and CDR2 is FYNNEI. Trimming removed 0 bases at V and 3 bases at J, with 9 bases between. The investigators reverse transcribed all of the isolated RNA, so they sequenced expressed TCRB transcripts. Measured with immunoSEQ multiplex PCR; TCRdb has only the in-frame clones, and not every one. The table includes roughly 140,000 clones, about 9.4% detected once. This sequence was found in a man aged 25-40 years with type 1 diabetes. Sequencing was carried out using central memory CD4+ T cells from blood. This chain links TRBV2 with TRBJ1-5; no reliable D call. The CDR3 DNA reads TGTGCCAGCAGTGAAGCGACAAGAAACAATCAGCCCCAGCATTTT. Encoded protein: CASSEATRNNQPQHF.